This T cell receptor (beta chain) appears in the sequencing data of a study of OX40 agonist ivuxolimab in advanced cancers. The wider study: Partial responses were achieved by three patients, one with hepatocellular carcinoma and two with cutaneous melanoma.

Assay: immunoSEQ multiplex PCR; the TCRdb copy retains only in-frame clones and omits some. The repertoire holds roughly 48,000 clones, with 75% to 80% as singletons. Germline CDR1 reads SGHRS; CDR2 reads YFSETQ. With 4 bases removed from V and 2 bases from J, the gap between germline ends came to 14 bases. CDR3 size: 15 residues. Patients who had autoimmune disease history or got systemic immunosuppression were left out. The sequenced sample was CD4+ or CD8+ T cells sorted from blood, obtained in a trial of the OX40 agonist ivuxolimab. The sequence was collected from an adult with an advanced solid tumor such as melanoma, head and neck, liver or kidney cancer. The chain recombines TRBV5-1 with TRBJ2-3, with D tentatively TRBD1 (5 bases). The CDR3 DNA reads as TGCGCCAGCAGCCTTGACAGTTCCGACACAGATACGCAGTATTTT. Translated: CASSLDSSDTDTQYF.